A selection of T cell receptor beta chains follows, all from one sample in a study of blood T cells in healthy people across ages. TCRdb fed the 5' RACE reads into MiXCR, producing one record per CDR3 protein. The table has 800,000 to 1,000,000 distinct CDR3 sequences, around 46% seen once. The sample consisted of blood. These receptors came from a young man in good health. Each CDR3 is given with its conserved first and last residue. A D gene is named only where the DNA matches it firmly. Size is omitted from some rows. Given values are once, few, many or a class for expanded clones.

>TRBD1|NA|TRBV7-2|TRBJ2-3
TGTGTCAGCAGCTTAGGGACAGGAGGAGATACGCAGTATTTT
CVSSLGTGGDTQYF
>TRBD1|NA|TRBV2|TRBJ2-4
TGTGCCGAAGGGACAGATGGGATTAAGGGAGACATTCAGTACTTC
CAEGTDGIKGDIQYF
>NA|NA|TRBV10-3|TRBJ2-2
TGTGCCGCGCGGGCCTCGCCGGACACCGGGGAGCTGTTTTTT
CAARASPDTGELFF
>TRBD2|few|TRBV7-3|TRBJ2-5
TGTGCCAGCAGCTTAGCTAGCGGGGGTCGAGAGACCCAGTACTTC
CASSLASGGRETQYF
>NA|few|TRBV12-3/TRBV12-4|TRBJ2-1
TGTGCCAGCAGTTTTCGCGGGGCCAATGAGCAGTTCTTC
CASSFRGANEQFF
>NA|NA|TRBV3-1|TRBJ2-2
TGTGCCAGCAGCCCAAATTATGCTAATAGGGGCCGGGAGCTGTTTTTT
CASSPNYANRGRELFF
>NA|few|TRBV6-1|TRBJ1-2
TGTGCCAGCAGAGACGCAGGGGTGACGAACTATGGCTACACCTTC
CASRDAGVTNYGYTF
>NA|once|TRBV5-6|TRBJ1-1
TGTGCCAGCAGCTTCTCAGGAGTCGCCACTGAAGCTTTCTTT
CASSFSGVATEAFF
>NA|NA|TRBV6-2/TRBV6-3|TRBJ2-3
TGTGCCAGCAGTCCTTCGGCCACAACGGATACGCAGTATTTT
CASSPSATTDTQYF
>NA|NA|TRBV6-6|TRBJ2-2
TGTGCCAGCACCCTACCTACAGTGAACACCGGGGAGCTGTTTTTT
CASTLPTVNTGELFF
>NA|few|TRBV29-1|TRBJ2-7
TGCAGCGTTGCACAGCCCCACGAGCAGTACTTC
CSVAQPHEQYF
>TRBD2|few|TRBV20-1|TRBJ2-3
TGCAGTGCTAGGTGGAGCGGGGTTAAAATACTGGATACGCAGTATTTT
CSARWSGVKILDTQYF
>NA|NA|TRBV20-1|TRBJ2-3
TGCAGTGCTAGTGTTCAGGGGACAGATACGCAGTATTTT
CSASVQGTDTQYF
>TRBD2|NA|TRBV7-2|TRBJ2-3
TGTGCCAGCAGCTTACTTCCGGGGGGGACGGATACGCAGTATTTT
CASSLLPGGTDTQYF
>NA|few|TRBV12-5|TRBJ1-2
TGTGCTAGTGGTTTGCACAACTATGGCTACACCTTC
CASGLHNYGYTF
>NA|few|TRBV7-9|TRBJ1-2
TGTGCCAGCAGCTTAGCGGCGGGCACCTATGGCTACACCTTC
CASSLAAGTYGYTF
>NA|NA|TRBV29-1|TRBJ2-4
TGCAGCGTTGCAGAGACCAAAAACATTCAGTACTTC
CSVAETKNIQYF
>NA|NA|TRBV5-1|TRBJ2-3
TGCGCCAGCAGCTTGTTAGGCCAACCGGCAGATACGCAGTATTTT
CASSLLGQPADTQYF
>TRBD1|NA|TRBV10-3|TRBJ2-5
TGTGCCATCAGCGCCGGGACAGGAACTCAAGAGACCCAGTACTTC
CAISAGTGTQETQYF
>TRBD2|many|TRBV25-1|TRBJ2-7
TGTGCCAGCAGTGTGACTAGCTCCGAGCAGTACTTC
CASSVTSSEQYF
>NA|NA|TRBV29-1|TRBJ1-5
TGCAGCGTTCGGGACAGCAATCAGCCCCAGCATTTT
CSVRDSNQPQHF
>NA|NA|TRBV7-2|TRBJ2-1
TGTGCCAGCAGCCCCCGGGTGGTGGAGCAGTTCTTC
CASSPRVVEQFF
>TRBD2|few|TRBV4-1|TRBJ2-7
TGCGCCAGCAGCCTATGGACTAGCGGGGGCTCCTACGAGCAGTACTTC
CASSLWTSGGSYEQYF
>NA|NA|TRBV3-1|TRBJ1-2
TGTGCCAGCAGCCAAGGATTTGCAGGGAGCTATGGCTACACCTTC
CASSQGFAGSYGYTF
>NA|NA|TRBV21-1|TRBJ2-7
TGTGCCAGCAGCAAAGACGAGGGCTACGAGCAGTACTTC
CASSKDEGYEQYF
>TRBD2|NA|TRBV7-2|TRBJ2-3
TGTGCCAGCAGCTTAGTTAGCGGGGGGGCTTATACAGATACGCGGTATTTT
CASSLVSGGAYTDTRYF
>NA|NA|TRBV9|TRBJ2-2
TGTGCCAGCAGCGCCCGTCCAGACGGATCGAACACCGGGGAGCCGTTTTTT
CASSARPDGSNTGEPFF
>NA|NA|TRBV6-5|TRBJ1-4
TGTGCCAGCAGGACTCCCCAGGCCCCGGCGGAAGAACTGTTTTTT
CASRTPQAPAEELFF
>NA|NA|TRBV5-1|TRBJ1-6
TGCGCCAGCACAGAACAGGATCGCAATTCACCCCTCCACTTT
CASTEQDRNSPLHF
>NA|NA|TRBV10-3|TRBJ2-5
TGTGCCATCGGGGATAGTTGGGAGACCCAGTACTTC
CAIGDSWETQYF
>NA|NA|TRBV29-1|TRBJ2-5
TGCAGCGCACTGGCCTGGGGGATAGAGACCCAGTACTTC
CSALAWGIETQYF
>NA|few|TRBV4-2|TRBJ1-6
TGTGCCAGCAGCCAAGGTCAATCGGGGGTCCGATATAATTCACCCCTCCACTTT
CASSQGQSGVRYNSPLHF
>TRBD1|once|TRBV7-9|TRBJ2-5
TGTGCCAGCAGCTTTGGGACAGGGGCCACTCAAGAGACCCAGTACTTC
CASSFGTGATQETQYF
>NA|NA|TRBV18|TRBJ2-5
TGTGCCAGCTCACCATTCTCCGGAGAAGAGACCCAGTACTTC
CASSPFSGEETQYF
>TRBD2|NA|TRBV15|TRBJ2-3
TGTGCCACCAGGATGACTAGCGGGGACACAGATACGCAGTATTTT
CATRMTSGDTDTQYF
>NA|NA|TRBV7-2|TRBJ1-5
TGTGCCAGCAGCTTAAACAGCGACCAGCCCCAGCATTTT
CASSLNSDQPQHF
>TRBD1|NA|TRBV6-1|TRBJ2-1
TGTGCCAGCAGTGACGTGACAGGGGCGACCTACAATGAGCAGTTCTTC
CASSDVTGATYNEQFF